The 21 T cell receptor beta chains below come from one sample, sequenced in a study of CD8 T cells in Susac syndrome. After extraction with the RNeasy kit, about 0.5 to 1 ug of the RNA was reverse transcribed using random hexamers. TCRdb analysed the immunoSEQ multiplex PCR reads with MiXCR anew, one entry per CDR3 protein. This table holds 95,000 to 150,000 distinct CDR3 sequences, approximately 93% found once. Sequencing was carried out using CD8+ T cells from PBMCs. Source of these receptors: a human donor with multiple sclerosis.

The CDR3 reads CASSRTGASYEQYF. In DNA form, the CDR3 reads TGTGCCAGCAGCCGGACAGGGGCCTCCTACGAGCAGTACTTC. The chain couples TRBV5-4 to TRBJ2-7, with 9 bases aligning to TRBD1. The V and J ends lost 4 bases and 0 bases, in that order; junction bases with no gene match: 2. From germline, CDR1 is SGHNT and CDR2 YYREEE (reference sequence). This CDR3 contains 14 residues. Drawing the rest from reference TRBV5-4 and TRBJ2-7, the complete variable domain is ETGVTQSPTHLIKTRGQQVTLRCSSQSGHNTVSWYQQALGQGPQFIFQYYREEENGRGNFPPRFSGLQFPNYSSELNVNALELDDSALYLCASSRTGASYEQYFGPGTRLTVT.

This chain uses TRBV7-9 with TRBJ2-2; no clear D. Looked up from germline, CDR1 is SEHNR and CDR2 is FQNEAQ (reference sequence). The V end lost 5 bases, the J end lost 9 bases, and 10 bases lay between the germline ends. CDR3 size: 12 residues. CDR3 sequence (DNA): TGTGCCAGCAGCCCCCAAAGACGGGAGCTGTTTTTT. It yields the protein CASSPQRRELFF.

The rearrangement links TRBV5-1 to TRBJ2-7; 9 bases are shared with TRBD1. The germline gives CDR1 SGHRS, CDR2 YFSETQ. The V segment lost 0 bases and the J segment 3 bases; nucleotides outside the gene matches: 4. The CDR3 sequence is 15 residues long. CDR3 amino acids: CASSLAGQGGYEQYF. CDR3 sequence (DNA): TGCGCCAGCAGCTTGGCGGGACAGGGAGGCTACGAGCAGTACTTC.

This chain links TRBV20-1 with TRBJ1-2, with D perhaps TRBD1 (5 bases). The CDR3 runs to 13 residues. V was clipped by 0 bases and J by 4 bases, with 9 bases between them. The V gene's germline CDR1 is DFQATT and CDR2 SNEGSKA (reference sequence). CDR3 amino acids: CSARESGPYGYTF. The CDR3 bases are TGCAGTGCTAGAGAATCAGGGCCCTATGGCTACACCTTC.

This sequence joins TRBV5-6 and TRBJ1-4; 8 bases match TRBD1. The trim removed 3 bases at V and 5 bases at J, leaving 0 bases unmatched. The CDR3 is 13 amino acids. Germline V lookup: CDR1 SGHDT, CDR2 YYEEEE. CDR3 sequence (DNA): TGTGCCAGCAGCTCAGGGGGCAATGAAAAACTGTTTTTT. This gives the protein CASSSGGNEKLFF.

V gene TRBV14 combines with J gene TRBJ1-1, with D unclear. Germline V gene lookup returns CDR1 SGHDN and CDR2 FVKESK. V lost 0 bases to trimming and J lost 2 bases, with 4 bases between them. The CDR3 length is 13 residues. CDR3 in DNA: TGTGCCAGCAGCCAAGAGTTCAACACTGAAGCTTTCTTT. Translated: CASSQEFNTEAFF.

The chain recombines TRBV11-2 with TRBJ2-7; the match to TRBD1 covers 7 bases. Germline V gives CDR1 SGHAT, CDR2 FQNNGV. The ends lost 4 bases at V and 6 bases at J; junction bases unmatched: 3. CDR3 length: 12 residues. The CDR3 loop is CASSSGQAEQYV. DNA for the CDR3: TGTGCCAGCAGCTCCGGACAGGCCGAGCAGTACGTC.

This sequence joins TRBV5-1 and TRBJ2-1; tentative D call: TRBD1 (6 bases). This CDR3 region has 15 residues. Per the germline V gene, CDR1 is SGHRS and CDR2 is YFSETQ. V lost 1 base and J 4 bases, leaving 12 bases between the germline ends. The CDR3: CASSLRGTTYNEQFF. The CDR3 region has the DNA TGCGCCAGCAGCTTGAGGGGGACAACATACAATGAGCAGTTCTTC.

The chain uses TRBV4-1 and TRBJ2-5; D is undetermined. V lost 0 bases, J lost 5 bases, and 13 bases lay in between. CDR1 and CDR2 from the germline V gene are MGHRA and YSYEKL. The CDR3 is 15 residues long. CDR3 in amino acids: CASSQERFRKETQYF. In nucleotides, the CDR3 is TGCGCCAGCAGCCAAGAACGGTTCAGGAAGGAGACCCAGTACTTC.

The CDR3: CASSEFDDSRELFF. CDR3 nucleotides: TGTGCCAGCAGCGAATTCGACGATTCCAGGGAGCTGTTTTTT. V is TRBV9 and J is TRBJ2-2; D is unresolved. The CDR3 contains 14 residues. Germline-derived CDR1 and CDR2 are SGDLS and YYNGEE. With 3 bases removed from V and 9 bases from J, the gap between germline ends came to 15 bases. Combining the CDR3 with reference TRBV9 and TRBJ2-2 gives the whole variable domain DSGVTQTPKHLITATGQRVTLRCSPRSGDLSVYWYQQSLDQGLQFLIQYYNGEERAKGNILERFSAQQFPDLHSELNLSSLELGDSALYFCASSEFDDSRELFFGEGSRLTVL.

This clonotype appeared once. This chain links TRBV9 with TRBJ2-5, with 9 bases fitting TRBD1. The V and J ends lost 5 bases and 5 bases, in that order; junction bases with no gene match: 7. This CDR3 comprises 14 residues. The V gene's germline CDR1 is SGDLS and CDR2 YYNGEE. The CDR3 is CASRATDRGETQYF. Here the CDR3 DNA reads TGTGCCAGCAGGGCGACAGACAGGGGGGAGACCCAGTACTTC.

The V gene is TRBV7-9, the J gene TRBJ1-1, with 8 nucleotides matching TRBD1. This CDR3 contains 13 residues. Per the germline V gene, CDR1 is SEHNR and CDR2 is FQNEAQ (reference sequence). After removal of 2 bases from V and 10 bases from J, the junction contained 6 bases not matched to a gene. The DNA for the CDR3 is TGTGCCAGCAGCTTATTCCCCGACAGGGGAGCTTTCTTT. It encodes CASSLFPDRGAFF. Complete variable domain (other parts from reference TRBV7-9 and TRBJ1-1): DTGVSQNPRHKITKRGQNVTFRCDPISEHNRLYWYRQTLGQGPEFLTYFQNEAQLEKSRLLSDRFSAERPKGSFSTLEIQRTEQGDSAMYLCASSLFPDRGAFFGQGTRLTVV.

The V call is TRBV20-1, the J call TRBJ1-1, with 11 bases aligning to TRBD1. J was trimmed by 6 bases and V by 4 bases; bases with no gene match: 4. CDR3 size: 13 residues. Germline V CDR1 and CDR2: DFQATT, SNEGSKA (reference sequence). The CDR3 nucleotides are TGCAGTGCTATGTGGGGACAGGGGGCTGAAGCTTTCTTT. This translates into CSAMWGQGAEAFF.

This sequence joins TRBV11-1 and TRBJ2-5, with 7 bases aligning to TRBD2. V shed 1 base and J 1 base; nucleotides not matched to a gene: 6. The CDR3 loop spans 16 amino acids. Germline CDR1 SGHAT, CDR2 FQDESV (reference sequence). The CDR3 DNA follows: TGTGCCAGCAGCTTAGGGGCTAGCGGACCCCAAGAGACCCAGTACTTC. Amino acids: CASSLGASGPQETQYF.

The DNA for the CDR3 is TGTGCCAGCGGGCGAGGGAGCACTGAAGCTTTCTTT. Translation: CASGRGSTEAFF. The chain recombines TRBV11-2 with TRBJ1-1; no reliable D call. V lost 8 bases and J lost 4, with 11 bases in between. The CDR3 runs 12 residues. CDR1 is SGHAT and CDR2 is FQNNGV in the germline V gene.

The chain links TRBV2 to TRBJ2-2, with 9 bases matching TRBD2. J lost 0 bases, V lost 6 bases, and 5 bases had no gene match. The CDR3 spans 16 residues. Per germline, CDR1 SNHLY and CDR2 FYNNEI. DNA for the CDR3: TGTGCCAGCAGGCGGGCTAGCGGGGCGAACACCGGGGAGCTGTTTTTT. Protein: CASRRASGANTGELFF.

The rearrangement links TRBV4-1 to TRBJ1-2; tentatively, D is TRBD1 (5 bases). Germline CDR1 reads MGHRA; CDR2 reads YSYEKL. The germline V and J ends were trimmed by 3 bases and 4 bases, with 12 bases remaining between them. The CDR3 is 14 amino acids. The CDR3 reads CASSQEGPPYGYTF. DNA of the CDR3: TGCGCCAGCAGCCAGGAGGGGCCCCCCTATGGCTACACCTTC.

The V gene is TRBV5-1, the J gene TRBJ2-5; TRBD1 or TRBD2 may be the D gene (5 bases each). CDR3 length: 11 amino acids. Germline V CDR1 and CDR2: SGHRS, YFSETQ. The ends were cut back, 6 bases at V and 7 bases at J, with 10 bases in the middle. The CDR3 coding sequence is TGCGCCAGCACGGGGCGGTCGACCCAGTACTTC. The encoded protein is CASTGRSTQYF.

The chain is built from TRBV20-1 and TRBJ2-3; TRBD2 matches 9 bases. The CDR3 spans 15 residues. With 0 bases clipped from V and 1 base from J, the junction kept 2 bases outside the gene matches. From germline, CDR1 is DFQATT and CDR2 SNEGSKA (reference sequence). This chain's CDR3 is CSAREGGRGTDTQYF. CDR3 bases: TGCAGTGCTAGAGAGGGCGGGAGGGGCACAGATACGCAGTATTTT.

The CDR3 DNA follows: TGTGCCAGCAGTTTATCTAGGGGGGACACTGAAGCTTTCTTT. Its translation is CASSLSRGDTEAFF. The V call is TRBV27, the J call TRBJ1-1; perhaps TRBD1 as D (6 bases). This CDR3 comprises 14 residues. Germline V gives CDR1 MNHEY, CDR2 SMNVEV (reference sequence). V lost 0 bases and J lost 3, with 8 bases in between.

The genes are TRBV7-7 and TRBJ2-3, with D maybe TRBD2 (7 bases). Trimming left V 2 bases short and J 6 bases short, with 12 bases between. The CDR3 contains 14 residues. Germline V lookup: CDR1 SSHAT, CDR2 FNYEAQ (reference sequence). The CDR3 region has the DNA TGTGCCAGCAGCTTAATTCCGGGGGGCGATACGCAGTATTTT. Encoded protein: CASSLIPGGDTQYF.